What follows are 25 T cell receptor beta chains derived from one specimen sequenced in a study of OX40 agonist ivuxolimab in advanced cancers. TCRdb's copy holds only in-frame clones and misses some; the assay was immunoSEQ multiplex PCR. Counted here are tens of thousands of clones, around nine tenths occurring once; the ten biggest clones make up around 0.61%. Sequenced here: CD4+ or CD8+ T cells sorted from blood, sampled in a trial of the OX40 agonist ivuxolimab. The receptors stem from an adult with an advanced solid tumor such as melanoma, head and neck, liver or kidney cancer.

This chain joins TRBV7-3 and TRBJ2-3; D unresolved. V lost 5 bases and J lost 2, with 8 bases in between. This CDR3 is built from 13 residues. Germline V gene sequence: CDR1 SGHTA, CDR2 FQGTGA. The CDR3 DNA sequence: TGTGCCAGCAGCGATAAATTCACAGATACGCAGTATTTT. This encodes CASSDKFTDTQYF.

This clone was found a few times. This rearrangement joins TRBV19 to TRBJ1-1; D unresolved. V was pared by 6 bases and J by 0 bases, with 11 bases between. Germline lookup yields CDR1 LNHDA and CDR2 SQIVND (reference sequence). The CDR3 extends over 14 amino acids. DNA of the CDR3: TGTGCCAGTAGGTTCCCCGCCATGAACACTGAAGCTTTCTTT. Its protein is CASRFPAMNTEAFF.

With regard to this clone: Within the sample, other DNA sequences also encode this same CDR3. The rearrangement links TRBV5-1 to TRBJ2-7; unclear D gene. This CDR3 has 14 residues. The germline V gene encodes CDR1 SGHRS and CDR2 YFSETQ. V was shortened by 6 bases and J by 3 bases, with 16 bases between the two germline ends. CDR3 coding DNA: TGCGCCAGCACTGGTACCAGATGGGACTACGAGCAGTACTTC. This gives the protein CASTGTRWDYEQYF.

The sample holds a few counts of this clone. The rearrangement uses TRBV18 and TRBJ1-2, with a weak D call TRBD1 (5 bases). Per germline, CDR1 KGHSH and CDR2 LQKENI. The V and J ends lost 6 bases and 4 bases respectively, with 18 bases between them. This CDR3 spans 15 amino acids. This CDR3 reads CASSGPRLEGYGYTF. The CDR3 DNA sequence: TGTGCCAGCTCGGGACCGAGGCTAGAGGGCTATGGCTACACCTTC. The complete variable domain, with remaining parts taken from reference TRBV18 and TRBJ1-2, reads NAGVMQNPRHLVRRRGQEARLRCSPMKGHSHVYWYRQLPEEGLKFMVYLQKENIIDESGMPKERFSAEFPKEGPSILRIQQVVRGDSAAYFCASSGPRLEGYGYTFGSGTRLTVV.

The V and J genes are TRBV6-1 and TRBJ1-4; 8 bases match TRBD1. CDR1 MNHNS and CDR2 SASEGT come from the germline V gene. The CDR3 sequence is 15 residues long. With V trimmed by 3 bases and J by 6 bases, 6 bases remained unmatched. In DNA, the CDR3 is TGTGCCAGCAGTGATTGGACAGGGAGGTATGAAAAACTGTTTTTT. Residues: CASSDWTGRYEKLFF.

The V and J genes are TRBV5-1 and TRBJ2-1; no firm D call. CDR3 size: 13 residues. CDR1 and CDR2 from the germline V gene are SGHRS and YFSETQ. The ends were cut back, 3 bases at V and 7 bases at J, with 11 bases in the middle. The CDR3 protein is CASSYFRKNEQFF. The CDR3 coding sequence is TGCGCCAGCAGCTACTTTAGGAAGAATGAGCAGTTCTTC.

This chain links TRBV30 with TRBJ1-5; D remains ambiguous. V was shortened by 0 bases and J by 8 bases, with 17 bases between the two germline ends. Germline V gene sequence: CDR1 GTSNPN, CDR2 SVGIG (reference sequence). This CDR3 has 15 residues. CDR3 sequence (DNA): TGTGCCTGGAGTGTACGAGGAGGGCGAAGGAAGCCCCAGCATTTT. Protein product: CAWSVRGGRRKPQHF.

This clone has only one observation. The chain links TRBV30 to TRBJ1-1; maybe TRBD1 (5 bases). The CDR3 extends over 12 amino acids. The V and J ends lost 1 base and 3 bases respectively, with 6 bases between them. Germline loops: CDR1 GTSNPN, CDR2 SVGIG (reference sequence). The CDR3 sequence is CAWSGGYTEAFF. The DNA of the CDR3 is TGTGCCTGGAGTGGGGGGTACACTGAAGCTTTCTTT.

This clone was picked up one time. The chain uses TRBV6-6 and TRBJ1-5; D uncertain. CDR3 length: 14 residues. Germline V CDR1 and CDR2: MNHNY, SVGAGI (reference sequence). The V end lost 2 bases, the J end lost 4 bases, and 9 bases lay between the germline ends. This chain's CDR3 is CASSYREINQPQHF. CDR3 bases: TGTGCCAGCAGTTACCGGGAGATAAATCAGCCCCAGCATTTT.

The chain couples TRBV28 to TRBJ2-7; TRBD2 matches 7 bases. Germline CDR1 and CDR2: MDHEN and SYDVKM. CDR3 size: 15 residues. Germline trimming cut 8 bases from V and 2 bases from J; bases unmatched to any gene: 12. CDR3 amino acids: CASLRGGRGTYEQYF. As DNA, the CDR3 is TGTGCCAGCCTTCGGGGCGGGAGAGGGACCTACGAGCAGTACTTC.

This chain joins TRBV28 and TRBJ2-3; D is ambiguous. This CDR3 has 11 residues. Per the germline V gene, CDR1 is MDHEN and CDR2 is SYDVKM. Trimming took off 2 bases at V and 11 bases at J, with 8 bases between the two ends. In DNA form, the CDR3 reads TGTGCCAGCAGTTTACAAAGAGGGCAGTATTTT. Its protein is CASSLQRGQYF. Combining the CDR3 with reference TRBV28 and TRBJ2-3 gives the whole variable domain DVKVTQSSRYLVKRTGEKVFLECVQDMDHENMFWYRQDPGLGLRLIYFSYDVKMKEKGDIPEGYSVSREKKERFSLILESASTNQTSMYLCASSLQRGQYFGPGTRLTVL.

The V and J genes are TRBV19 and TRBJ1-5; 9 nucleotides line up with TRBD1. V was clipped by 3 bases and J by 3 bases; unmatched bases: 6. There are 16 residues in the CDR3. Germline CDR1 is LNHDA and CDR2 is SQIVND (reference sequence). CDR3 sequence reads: CASSINRGPVNQPQHF. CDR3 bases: TGTGCCAGTAGTATTAACAGGGGGCCCGTCAATCAGCCCCAGCATTTT.

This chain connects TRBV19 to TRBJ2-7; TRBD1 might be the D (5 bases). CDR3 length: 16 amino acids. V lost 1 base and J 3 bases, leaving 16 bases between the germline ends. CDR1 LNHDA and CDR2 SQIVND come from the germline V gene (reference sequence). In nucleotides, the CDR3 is TGTGCCAGTAGTATAGCAGGGCGCCTGATGGGCTACGAGCAGTACTTC. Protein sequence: CASSIAGRLMGYEQYF.

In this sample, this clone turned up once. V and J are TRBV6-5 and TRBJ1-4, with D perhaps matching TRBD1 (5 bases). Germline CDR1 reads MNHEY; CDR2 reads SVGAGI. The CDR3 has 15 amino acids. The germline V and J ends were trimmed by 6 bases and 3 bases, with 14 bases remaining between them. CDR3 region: CASRGLGVANEKLFF. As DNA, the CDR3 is TGTGCCAGCAGGGGCCTGGGGGTAGCTAATGAAAAACTGTTTTTT.

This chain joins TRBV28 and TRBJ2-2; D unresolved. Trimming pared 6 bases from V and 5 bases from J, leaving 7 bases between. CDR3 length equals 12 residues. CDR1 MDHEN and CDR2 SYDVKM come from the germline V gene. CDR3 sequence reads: CASRSSTGELFF. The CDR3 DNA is TGTGCCAGCAGGAGCTCAACCGGGGAGCTGTTTTTT.

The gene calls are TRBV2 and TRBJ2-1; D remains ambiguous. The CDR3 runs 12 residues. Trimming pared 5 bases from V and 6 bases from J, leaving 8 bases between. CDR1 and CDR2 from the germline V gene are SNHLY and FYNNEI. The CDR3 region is CASSSYVNEQFF. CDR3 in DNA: TGTGCCAGCAGTTCCTACGTCAATGAGCAGTTCTTC.

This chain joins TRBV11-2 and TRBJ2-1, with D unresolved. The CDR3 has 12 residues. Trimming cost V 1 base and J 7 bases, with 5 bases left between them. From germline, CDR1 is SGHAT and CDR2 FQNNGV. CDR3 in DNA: TGTGCCAGCAGCTTAGTAGGGAATGAGCAGTTCTTC. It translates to CASSLVGNEQFF.

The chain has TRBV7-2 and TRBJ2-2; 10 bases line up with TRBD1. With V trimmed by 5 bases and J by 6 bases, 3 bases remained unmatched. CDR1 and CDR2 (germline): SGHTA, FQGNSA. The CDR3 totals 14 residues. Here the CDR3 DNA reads TGTGCCAGCAGCACGGACAGGGGGGCCGGGGAGCTGTTTTTT. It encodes CASSTDRGAGELFF.

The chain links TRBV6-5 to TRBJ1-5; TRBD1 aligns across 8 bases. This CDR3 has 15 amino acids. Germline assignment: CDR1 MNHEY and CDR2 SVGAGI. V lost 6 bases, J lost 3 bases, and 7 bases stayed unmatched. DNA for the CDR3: TGTGCCAGCAGGGGCGGACAGGGCCCCAATCAGCCCCAGCATTTT. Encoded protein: CASRGGQGPNQPQHF.

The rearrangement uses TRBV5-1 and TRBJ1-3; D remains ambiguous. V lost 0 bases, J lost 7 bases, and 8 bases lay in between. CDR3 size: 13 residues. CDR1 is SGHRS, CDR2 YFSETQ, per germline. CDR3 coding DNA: TGCGCCAGCAGCTTGGCCGTGGGGAACACCATATATTTT. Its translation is CASSLAVGNTIYF.

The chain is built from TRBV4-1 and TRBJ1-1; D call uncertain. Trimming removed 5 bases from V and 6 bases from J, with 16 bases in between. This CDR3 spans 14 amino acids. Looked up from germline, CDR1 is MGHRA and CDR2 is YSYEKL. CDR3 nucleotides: TGCGCCAGCAGCTCTTGGACCGTAGCCCCTGAAGCTTTCTTT. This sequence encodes CASSSWTVAPEAFF.

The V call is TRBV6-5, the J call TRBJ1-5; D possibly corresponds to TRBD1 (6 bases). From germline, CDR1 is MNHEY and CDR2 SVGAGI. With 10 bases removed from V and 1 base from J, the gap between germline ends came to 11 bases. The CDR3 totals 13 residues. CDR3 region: CATGQKSNQPQHF. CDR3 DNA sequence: TGTGCCACCGGACAGAAGAGCAATCAGCCCCAGCATTTT.

Here the CDR3 reads CASSQSGNTIYF. In nucleotides, the CDR3 is TGTGCCAGCAGCCAATCTGGAAACACCATATATTTT. V and J are TRBV7-9 and TRBJ1-3; no clear D gene. Trimming took 5 bases from V and 1 from J, leaving 3 bases between them. CDR3 length equals 12 residues. CDR1 is SEHNR, CDR2 FQNEAQ, per germline (reference sequence).

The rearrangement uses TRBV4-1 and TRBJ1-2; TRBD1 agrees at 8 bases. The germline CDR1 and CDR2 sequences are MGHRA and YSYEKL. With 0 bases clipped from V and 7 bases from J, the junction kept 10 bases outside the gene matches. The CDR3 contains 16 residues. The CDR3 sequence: CASSQDPRQGSTGYTF. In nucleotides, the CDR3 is TGCGCCAGCAGCCAAGATCCCAGACAGGGGTCGACTGGCTACACCTTC.

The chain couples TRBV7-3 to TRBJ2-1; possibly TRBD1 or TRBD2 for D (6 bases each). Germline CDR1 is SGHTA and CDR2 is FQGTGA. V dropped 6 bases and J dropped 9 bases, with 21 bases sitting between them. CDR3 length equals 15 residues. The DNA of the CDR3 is TGTGCCAGCAGTCCACTCGGACTCAAGGGGGGTGAGCAGTTCTTC. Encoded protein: CASSPLGLKGGEQFF.